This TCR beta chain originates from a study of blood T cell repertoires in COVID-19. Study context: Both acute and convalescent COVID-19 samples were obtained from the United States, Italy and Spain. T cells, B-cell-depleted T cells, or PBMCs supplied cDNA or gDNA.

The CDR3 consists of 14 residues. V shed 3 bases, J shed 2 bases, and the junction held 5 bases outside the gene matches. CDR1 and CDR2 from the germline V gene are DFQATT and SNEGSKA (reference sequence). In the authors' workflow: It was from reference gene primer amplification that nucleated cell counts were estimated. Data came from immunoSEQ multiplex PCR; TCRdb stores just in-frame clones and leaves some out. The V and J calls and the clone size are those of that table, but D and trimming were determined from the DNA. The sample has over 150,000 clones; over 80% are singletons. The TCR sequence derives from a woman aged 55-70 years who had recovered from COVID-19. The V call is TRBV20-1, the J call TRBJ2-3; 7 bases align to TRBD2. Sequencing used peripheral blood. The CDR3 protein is CSASRSGVTDTQYF. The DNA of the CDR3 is TGCAGTGCTAGTCGGAGCGGGGTCACAGATACGCAGTATTTT.